This TCR beta chain was observed in a study of T cell responses to AZD1222 COVID-19 vaccine. The table came from immunoSEQ multiplex PCR; TCRdb's copy has only in-frame clones and leaves some out. The sample includes around 200,000 clones, over 85% of them seen just once. Study-level findings and limits: Sampling captured repertoires only after the peak T cell response. Mapped onto spike, vaccine-associated CD4 TCRs spanned it and were dominant at 160-218 and 743-854. Reports say nearly half of spike-specific TCRs go after unmutated variant regions. Donors, mostly white British, included more females; clonal diversity was possibly underestimated.

Of note for this clone: Antigen unknown.

With 0 bases removed from V and 3 bases from J, the gap between germline ends came to 7 bases. This CDR3 contains 14 residues. CDR1 is SGHVS and CDR2 is FNYEAQ in the germline V gene. The sequences come from peripheral blood, collected on day 0 of AZD1222 vaccination. This sequence was found in an adult in good health. The chain uses TRBV7-6 and TRBJ2-3; D might be TRBD1 or TRBD2, each matching 5 bases. CDR3 in amino acids: CASSLAGETDTQYF. CDR3 bases: TGTGCCAGCAGCTTAGCGGGGGAGACAGATACGCAGTATTTT.